This TCR beta chain was found in a study of blood T cell repertoires in COVID-19. In the study overall: Sites across the United States, Italy and Spain contributed samples from acute and convalescent COVID-19. T cells, B-cell-depleted T cells, or PBMCs provided the cDNA or gDNA that served as material.

Methods used by the authors: Reference gene primer amplification gave nucleated cell count estimates. Using immunoSEQ multiplex PCR, the repertoire was profiled, and TCRdb retains in-frame clones only, with some absent. The V and J calls and clone size were taken over from that table, and D and trimming were inferred from the DNA. The repertoire holds tens of thousands of clones, with roughly nine tenths as singletons. This CDR3 has 17 amino acids. Looked up from germline, CDR1 is SEHNR and CDR2 is FQNEAQ (reference sequence). Unmatched junction bases numbered 5, after V lost 4 bases and J lost 2 bases.

The material sequenced was peripheral blood. The rearrangement links TRBV7-9 to TRBJ2-6; 10 nucleotides align to TRBD1. The sequence was collected from a human donor in a cohort sampled during active COVID-19. The CDR3 DNA reads as TGTGCCAGCAGCTCGGACGGGACAGGGGCTGGGGCCAACGTCCTGACTTTC. Its translation is CASSSDGTGAGANVLTF.